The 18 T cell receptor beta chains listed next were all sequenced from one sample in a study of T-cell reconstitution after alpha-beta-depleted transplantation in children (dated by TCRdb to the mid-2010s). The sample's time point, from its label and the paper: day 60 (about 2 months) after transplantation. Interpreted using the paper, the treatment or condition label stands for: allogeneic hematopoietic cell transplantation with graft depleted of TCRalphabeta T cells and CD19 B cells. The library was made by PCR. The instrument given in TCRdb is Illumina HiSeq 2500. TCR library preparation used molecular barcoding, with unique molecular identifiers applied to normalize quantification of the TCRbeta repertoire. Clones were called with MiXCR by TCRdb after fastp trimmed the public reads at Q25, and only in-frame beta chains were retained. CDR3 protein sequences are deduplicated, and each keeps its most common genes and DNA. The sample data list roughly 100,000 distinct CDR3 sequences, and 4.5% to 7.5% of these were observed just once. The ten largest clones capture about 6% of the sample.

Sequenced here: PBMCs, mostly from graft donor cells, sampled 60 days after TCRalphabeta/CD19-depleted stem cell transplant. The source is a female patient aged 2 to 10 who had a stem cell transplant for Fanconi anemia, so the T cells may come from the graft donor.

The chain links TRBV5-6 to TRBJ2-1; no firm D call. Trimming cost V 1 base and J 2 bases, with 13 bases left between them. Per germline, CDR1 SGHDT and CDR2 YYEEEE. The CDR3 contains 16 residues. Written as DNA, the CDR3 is TGTGCCAGCAGCTTGCTCGGCGGTGTTCCCTACAATGAGCAGTTCTTC. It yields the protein CASSLLGGVPYNEQFF.

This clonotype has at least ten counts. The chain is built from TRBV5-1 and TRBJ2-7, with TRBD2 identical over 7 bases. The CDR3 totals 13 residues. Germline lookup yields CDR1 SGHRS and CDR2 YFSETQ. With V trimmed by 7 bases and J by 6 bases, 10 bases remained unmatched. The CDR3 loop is CASGIAGESEQYF. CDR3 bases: TGCGCCAGCGGTATTGCGGGAGAAAGCGAGCAGTACTTC. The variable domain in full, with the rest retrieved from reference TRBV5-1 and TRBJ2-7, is KAGVTQTPRYLIKTRGQQVTLSCSPISGHRSVSWYQQTPGQGLQFLFEYFSETQRNKGNFPGRFSGRQFSNSRSEMNVSTLELGDSALYLCASGIAGESEQYFGPGTRLTVT.

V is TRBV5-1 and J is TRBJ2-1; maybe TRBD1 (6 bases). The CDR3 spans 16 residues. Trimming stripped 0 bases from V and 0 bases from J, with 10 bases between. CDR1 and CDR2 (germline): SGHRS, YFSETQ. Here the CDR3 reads CASSLGGQASYNEQFF. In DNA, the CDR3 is TGCGCCAGCAGCTTGGGGGGACAAGCCTCCTACAATGAGCAGTTCTTC.

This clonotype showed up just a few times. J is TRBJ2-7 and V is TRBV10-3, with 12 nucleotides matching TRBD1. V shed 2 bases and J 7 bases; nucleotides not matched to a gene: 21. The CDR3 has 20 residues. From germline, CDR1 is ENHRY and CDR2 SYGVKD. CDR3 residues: CAISEKELGLLGQGADEQYF. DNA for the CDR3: TGTGCCATCAGTGAGAAGGAACTCGGTCTTCTGGGACAGGGGGCTGATGAGCAGTACTTC.

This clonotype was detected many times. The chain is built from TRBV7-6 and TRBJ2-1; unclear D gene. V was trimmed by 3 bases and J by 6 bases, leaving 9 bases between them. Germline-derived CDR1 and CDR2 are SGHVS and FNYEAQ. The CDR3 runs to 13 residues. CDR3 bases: TGTGCCAGCAGCTTTGGGATCGCCAATGAGCAGTTCTTC. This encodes CASSFGIANEQFF.

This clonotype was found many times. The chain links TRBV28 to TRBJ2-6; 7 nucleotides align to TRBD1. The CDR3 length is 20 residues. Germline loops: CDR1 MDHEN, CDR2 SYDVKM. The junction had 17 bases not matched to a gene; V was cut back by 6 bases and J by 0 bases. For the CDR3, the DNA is TGTGCCAGCAGGGACCCGTTAACCGGGACAGACTTCTCTGGGGCCAACGTCCTGACTTTC. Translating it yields CASRDPLTGTDFSGANVLTF.

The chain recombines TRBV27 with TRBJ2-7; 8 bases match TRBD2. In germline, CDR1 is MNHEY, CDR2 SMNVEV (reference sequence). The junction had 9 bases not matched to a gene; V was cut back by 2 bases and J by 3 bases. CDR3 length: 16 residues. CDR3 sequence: CASSLRLSGRLYEQYF. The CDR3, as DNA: TGTGCCAGCAGTTTAAGGTTGAGCGGGAGACTCTACGAGCAGTACTTC.

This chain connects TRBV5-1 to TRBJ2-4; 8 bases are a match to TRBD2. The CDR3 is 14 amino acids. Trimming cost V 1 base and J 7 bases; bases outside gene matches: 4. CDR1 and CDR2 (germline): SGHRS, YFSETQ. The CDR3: CASSLRGGRNIQYF. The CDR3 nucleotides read TGCGCCAGCAGCTTGCGGGGGGGGAGGAACATTCAGTACTTC.

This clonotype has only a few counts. In DNA, the CDR3 is TGCAGCGTCCTCTATGGGCTAGCGGGAGGATCCTCCTACAATGAGCAGTTCTTC. Translated: CSVLYGLAGGSSYNEQFF. The V gene is TRBV29-1, the J gene TRBJ2-1, with 11 positions matching TRBD2. The J segment lost 0 bases and the V segment lost 6 bases, leaving 13 bases of the junction unmatched. The V gene's germline CDR1 is SQVTM and CDR2 ANQGSEA. This CDR3 has 18 amino acids.

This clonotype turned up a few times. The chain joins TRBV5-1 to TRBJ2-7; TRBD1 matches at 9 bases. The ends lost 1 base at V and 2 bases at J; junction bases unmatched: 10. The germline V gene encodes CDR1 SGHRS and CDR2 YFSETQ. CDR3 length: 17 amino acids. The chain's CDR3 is CASSLRTGVTNTYEQYF. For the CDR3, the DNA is TGCGCCAGCAGCTTGCGGACAGGGGTTACGAATACCTACGAGCAGTACTTC.

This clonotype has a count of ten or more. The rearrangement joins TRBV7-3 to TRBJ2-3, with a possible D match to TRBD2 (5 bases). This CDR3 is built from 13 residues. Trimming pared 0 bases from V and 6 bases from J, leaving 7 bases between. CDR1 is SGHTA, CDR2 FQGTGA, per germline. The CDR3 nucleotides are TGTGCCAGCAGCTTAACACCGGGGGATACGCAGTATTTT. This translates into CASSLTPGDTQYF.

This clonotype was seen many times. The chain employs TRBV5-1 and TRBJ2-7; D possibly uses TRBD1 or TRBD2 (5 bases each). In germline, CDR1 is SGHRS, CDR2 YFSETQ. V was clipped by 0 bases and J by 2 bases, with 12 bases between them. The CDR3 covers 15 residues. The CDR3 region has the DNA TGCGCCAGCAGCTTGGCCGGGGCCCCAACCTACGAGCAGTACTTC. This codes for CASSLAGAPTYEQYF. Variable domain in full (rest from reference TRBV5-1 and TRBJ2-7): KAGVTQTPRYLIKTRGQQVTLSCSPISGHRSVSWYQQTPGQGLQFLFEYFSETQRNKGNFPGRFSGRQFSNSRSEMNVSTLELGDSALYLCASSLAGAPTYEQYFGPGTRLTVT.

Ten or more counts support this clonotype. CDR3 sequence: CASSESGVNTEAFF. CDR3 bases: TGTGCCAGCAGTGAATCAGGTGTCAACACTGAAGCTTTCTTT. This chain joins TRBV2 and TRBJ1-1; D uncertain. Trimming took 2 bases from V and 2 from J, leaving 9 bases between them. Germline V gives CDR1 SNHLY, CDR2 FYNNEI. CDR3 length equals 14 residues. The full variable domain, completed using reference TRBV2 and TRBJ1-1, is EPEVTQTPSHQVTQMGQEVILRCVPISNHLYFYWYRQILGQKVEFLVSFYNNEISEKSEIFDDQFSVERPDGSNFTLKIRSTKLEDSAMYFCASSESGVNTEAFFGQGTRLTVV.

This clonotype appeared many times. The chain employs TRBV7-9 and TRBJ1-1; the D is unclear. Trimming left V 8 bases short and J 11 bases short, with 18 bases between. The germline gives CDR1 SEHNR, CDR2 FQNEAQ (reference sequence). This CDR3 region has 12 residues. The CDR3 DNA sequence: TGTGCCAGCGGGGTTTCGGGTAGGTTCGCTTTCTTT. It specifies CASGVSGRFAFF.

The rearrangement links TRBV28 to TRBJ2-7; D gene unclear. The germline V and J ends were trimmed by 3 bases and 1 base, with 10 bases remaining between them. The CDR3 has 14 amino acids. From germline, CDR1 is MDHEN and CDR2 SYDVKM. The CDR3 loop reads CASSLLRASYEQYF. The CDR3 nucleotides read TGTGCCAGCAGTTTGTTAAGAGCGTCCTACGAGCAGTACTTC.

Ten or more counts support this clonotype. CDR3 DNA sequence: TGTGCCAGCAGTTTTGTAGACGAGCAGTACTTC. This translates into CASSFVDEQYF. The chain employs TRBV28 and TRBJ2-7; D is unresolved. CDR3 size: 11 residues. Per germline, CDR1 MDHEN and CDR2 SYDVKM. Trimming removed 3 bases from V and 5 bases from J, with 5 bases in between.

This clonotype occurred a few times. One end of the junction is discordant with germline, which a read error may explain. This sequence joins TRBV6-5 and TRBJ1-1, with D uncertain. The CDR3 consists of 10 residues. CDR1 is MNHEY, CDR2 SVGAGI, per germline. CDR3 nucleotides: TGTGCCAGCGGTTACACTGAAGCTTTCTTT. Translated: CASGYTEAFF.

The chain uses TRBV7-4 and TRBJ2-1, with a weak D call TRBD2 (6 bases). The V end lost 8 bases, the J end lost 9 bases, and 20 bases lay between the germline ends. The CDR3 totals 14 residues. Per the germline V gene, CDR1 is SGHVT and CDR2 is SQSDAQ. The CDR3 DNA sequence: TGTGCCAGCTGGCAAGTGGGGGGAGAATTTGAGCAGTTCTTC. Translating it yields CASWQVGGEFEQFF.